Listed below are T cell receptor beta chains from one sample, sequenced in a study of OX40 agonist ivuxolimab in advanced cancers. Measured with immunoSEQ multiplex PCR; TCRdb has only the in-frame clones, and not every one. The data show approximately 100,000 clones, with over 85% seen just once and 0.7% to 0.9% held by the top ten. The specimen comprised CD4+ or CD8+ T cells sorted from blood, sampled in a trial of the OX40 agonist ivuxolimab. The origin of the receptors is an adult with an advanced solid tumor such as melanoma, head and neck, liver or kidney cancer. Each CDR3 is given with its conserved first and last residue. D genes are given only for firm matches. Clone sizes are given selectively: once, few, many, or a class where the clone is expanded.

CDR3 length	clone size	V gene	D gene	J gene	CDR3 DNA	CDR3 protein
12	.	TRBV7-2	.	TRBJ2-1	TGTGCCAGCAGCTTTTTGAGAGTTGAGCAGTTCTTC	CASSFLRVEQFF
15	.	TRBV5-5	TRBD1	TRBJ2-1	TGTGCCAGCAGCTTGGCCCAGGGGGCCTACAATGAGCAGTTCTTC	CASSLAQGAYNEQFF
14	once	TRBV6-6	.	TRBJ2-4	TGTGCCAGCAGTTACGGGGGGGCGAGGGACATTCAGTACTTC	CASSYGGARDIQYF
13	.	TRBV28	.	TRBJ2-1	TGTGCCAGCAGTCCCCCAGGATACTATGAGCAGTTCTTC	CASSPPGYYEQFF
15	.	TRBV28	TRBD1	TRBJ1-2	TGTGCCAGCACCTTTACAGGGGCTCCCAATCTTCGCTACACCTTC	CASTFTGAPNLRYTF
17	.	TRBV7-3	.	TRBJ2-6	TGTGCCAGCAGCGCCGCGGACACGATATCTGGGGCCAACGTCCTGACTTTC	CASSAADTISGANVLTF
16	.	TRBV9	.	TRBJ2-3	TGTGCCAGCAGCCCCCGGGGAGGAGGGGGCACAGATACGCAGTATTTT	CASSPRGGGGTDTQYF
14	.	TRBV6-6	.	TRBJ2-3	TGTGCCAGCAGTTATATCGAGGGCACAGATACGCAGTATTTT	CASSYIEGTDTQYF
14	.	TRBV18	TRBD2	TRBJ2-5	TGTGCCAGCATTACTAGCGAAGCGGAGGAGACCCAGTACTTC	CASITSEAEETQYF
15	.	TRBV18	TRBD1	TRBJ2-2	TGTGCCAGCTCACCTCCGGGACAGTGGACCGGGGAGCTGTTTTTT	CASSPPGQWTGELFF
15	.	TRBV6-5	.	TRBJ2-6	TGTGCCAGCAGTTGGGGGGAGGCTGGGGCCAACGTCCTGACTTTC	CASSWGEAGANVLTF
14	.	TRBV27	.	TRBJ2-7	TGTGCCAGCAGTTTATATTCTCACCGGGGTGAGCAGTACTTC	CASSLYSHRGEQYF
14	.	TRBV10-2	TRBD1	TRBJ2-2	TGCGCCAGCCAGGGGGCGGGGAACACCGGGGAGCTGTTTTTT	CASQGAGNTGELFF
17	.	TRBV5-5	.	TRBJ1-5	TGTGCCAGCAGCTTCAGCACAGGGAGGTATAGCAATCAGCCCCAGCATTTT	CASSFSTGRYSNQPQHF